Listed below are T cell receptor beta chains from one sample, sequenced in a study of cytomegalovirus exposure and HLA in healthy donors. Only in-frame clones appear in the TCRdb table, and some are missing; sequencing was by immunoSEQ multiplex PCR. In the table there are 120,000 to 150,000 clones, over 70% of which are singletons. Source material: PBMCs. The receptors stem from a man between 35 and 55 years old in good health and CMV-seropositive. The CDR3 runs from the conserved cysteine through the conserved F or W. The D gene is left open where the match is weak. For some rows the clone size is stated as once, few or many, or as a class when expanded; others skip it.

D: TRBD1; V: TRBV9; size: few; J: TRBJ1-2; CDR3: CASSVADRATNGGYTF; DNA: TGTGCCAGCAGCGTAGCGGACAGGGCGACTAACGGCGGCTACACCTTC
D: TRBD1; V: TRBV2; size: -; J: TRBJ2-7; CDR3: CASSGQGIDEQYF; DNA: TGTGCCAGCAGTGGACAGGGGATCGACGAGCAGTACTTC
D: -; V: TRBV6-6; size: -; J: TRBJ1-1; CDR3: CASSRGGSRGTEAFF; DNA: TGTGCCAGCAGCCGCGGGGGCTCGCGGGGCACTGAAGCTTTCTTT
D: -; V: TRBV11-2; size: -; J: TRBJ2-7; CDR3: CASSLLYSYEQYF; DNA: TGTGCCAGCAGCTTGCTATACTCCTACGAGCAGTACTTC
D: -; V: TRBV11-2; size: -; J: TRBJ2-5; CDR3: CASSLRPGALDF; DNA: TGTGCCAGCAGCCTTCGTCCAGGGGCCTTAGACTTC
D: TRBD1; V: TRBV5-4; size: few; J: TRBJ2-6; CDR3: CASSSGRQGTGANVLTF; DNA: TGTGCCAGCAGCTCCGGACGACAGGGGACCGGGGCCAACGTCCTGACTTTC
D: -; V: TRBV6-5; size: -; J: TRBJ1-1; CDR3: CASSRTDNTEAFF; DNA: TGTGCCAGCAGCCGGACAGATAACACTGAAGCTTTCTTT
D: -; V: TRBV5-4; size: -; J: TRBJ2-2; CDR3: CASSPGTAPGELFF; DNA: TGTGCCAGCAGCCCCGGGACTGCCCCCGGGGAGCTGTTTTTT
D: -; V: TRBV5-4; size: -; J: TRBJ2-4; CDR3: CASSDKAVNIQYF; DNA: TGTGCCAGCAGCGATAAGGCGGTTAACATTCAGTACTTC
D: -; V: TRBV4-2; size: -; J: TRBJ1-1; CDR3: CASSQGGAEGTEAFF; DNA: TGTGCCAGCAGCCAAGGAGGGGCGGAGGGAACTGAAGCTTTCTTT
D: TRBD1; V: TRBV4-2; size: -; J: TRBJ1-4; CDR3: CASRQHRGRSTRGNEKLFF; DNA: TGTGCCAGCAGGCAACACAGGGGACGTTCGACCAGGGGTAATGAAAAACTGTTTTTT
D: TRBD1; V: TRBV28; size: -; J: TRBJ1-3; CDR3: CASRNTGVGNTIYF; DNA: TGTGCCAGCAGGAATACAGGGGTCGGAAACACCATATATTTT
D: -; V: TRBV10-1; size: few; J: TRBJ2-3; CDR3: CASSVGARTDTQYF; DNA: TGCGCCAGCAGCGTGGGGGCCCGCACAGATACGCAGTATTTT
D: -; V: TRBV2; size: -; J: TRBJ2-5; CDR3: CASSVEGGETQYF; DNA: TGTGCCAGCAGTGTAGAGGGAGGAGAGACCCAGTACTTC
D: TRBD1; V: TRBV30; size: -; J: TRBJ1-1; CDR3: CAWYRGNTEAFF; DNA: TGTGCCTGGTACAGGGGGAACACTGAAGCTTTCTTT
D: TRBD1; V: TRBV11-2; size: -; J: TRBJ2-5; CDR3: CASTLMGTGATSETQYF; DNA: TGTGCCAGCACCCTCATGGGGACAGGGGCTACCTCGGAGACCCAGTACTTC
D: TRBD1; V: TRBV28; size: -; J: TRBJ2-7; CDR3: CASRAGTGSYEQYF; DNA: TGTGCCAGCAGGGCCGGGACAGGGTCCTACGAGCAGTACTTC
D: -; V: TRBV7-9; size: -; J: TRBJ2-1; CDR3: CASSLPIGAESYNEQFF; DNA: TGTGCCAGCAGCCTCCCGATCGGAGCGGAATCCTACAATGAGCAGTTCTTC
D: -; V: TRBV6-1; size: few; J: TRBJ1-5; CDR3: CASSELAGNQPQHF; DNA: TGTGCCAGCAGTGAACTGGCGGGCAATCAGCCCCAGCATTTT
D: TRBD1; V: TRBV7-9; size: -; J: TRBJ1-3; CDR3: CASSLITGAGNTIYF; DNA: TGTGCCAGCAGCTTAATCACAGGGGCTGGAAACACCATATATTTT
D: TRBD1; V: TRBV27; size: -; J: TRBJ1-1; CDR3: CASSFTGARNTEAFF; DNA: TGTGCCAGCAGTTTCACAGGGGCGCGGAACACTGAAGCTTTCTTT
D: TRBD1; V: TRBV29-1; size: -; J: TRBJ1-2; CDR3: CSGDSPYGYTF; DNA: TGCAGCGGGGACAGCCCCTATGGCTACACCTTC
D: TRBD1; V: TRBV4-3; size: -; J: TRBJ2-1; CDR3: CASSQASGTEYNEQFF; DNA: TGCGCCAGCAGCCAAGCGTCCGGGACAGAATACAATGAGCAGTTCTTC
D: TRBD1; V: TRBV5-1; size: -; J: TRBJ2-3; CDR3: CATQSTGTKRDTQYF; DNA: TGCGCCACCCAATCGACAGGGACAAAGAGAGATACGCAGTATTTT
D: -; V: TRBV6-1; size: -; J: TRBJ1-2; CDR3: CASRGAVSGYTF; DNA: TGTGCCAGCAGAGGAGCGGTCTCTGGCTACACCTTC
D: -; V: TRBV9; size: -; J: TRBJ1-2; CDR3: CATHGGYGYTF; DNA: TGTGCCACCCACGGGGGGTATGGCTACACCTTC
D: TRBD1; V: TRBV5-4; size: -; J: TRBJ1-1; CDR3: CASSQGGPNTEAFF; DNA: TGTGCCAGCAGCCAGGGGGGTCCTAACACTGAAGCTTTCTTT
D: TRBD2; V: TRBV6-1; size: once; J: TRBJ2-2; CDR3: CASSGGTNEYTGELFF; DNA: TGTGCCAGCAGTGGAGGGACTAACGAGTACACCGGGGAGCTGTTTTTT
D: TRBD2; V: TRBV29-1; size: few; J: TRBJ2-1; CDR3: CSVQAGSSYNEQFF; DNA: TGCAGCGTTCAAGCGGGGAGCTCCTACAATGAGCAGTTCTTC
D: TRBD2; V: TRBV5-6; size: -; J: TRBJ2-1; CDR3: CASSLRTSGVSSYNEQFF; DNA: TGTGCCAGCAGCTTGAGGACTAGCGGGGTCAGCTCCTACAATGAGCAGTTCTTC